The 10 T cell receptor beta chains given below trace back to one sample, sequenced in a study of blood T cell repertoires in COVID-19. The assay was immunoSEQ multiplex PCR, and TCRdb's table has in-frame clones only and misses some. The sample holds around 190,000 clones, about 85% seen once. Sequenced sample: peripheral blood. These receptors came from a woman aged 40 to 50 with COVID-19, enrolled during active disease.

This sequence joins TRBV18 and TRBJ1-1; 7 bases agree with TRBD1. The CDR3 runs 14 residues. Looked up from germline, CDR1 is KGHSH and CDR2 is LQKENI. Trimming removed 5 bases from V and 4 bases from J; junction bases left unmatched: 7. CDR3 region: CASSMRQGGTEAFF. The CDR3, as DNA: TGTGCCAGCTCAATGAGACAGGGCGGCACTGAAGCTTTCTTT. Full variable domain (outside the CDR3, taken from reference TRBV18 and TRBJ1-1): NAGVMQNPRHLVRRRGQEARLRCSPMKGHSHVYWYRQLPEEGLKFMVYLQKENIIDESGMPKERFSAEFPKEGPSILRIQQVVRGDSAAYFCASSMRQGGTEAFFGQGTRLTVV.

This chain joins TRBV6-5 and TRBJ2-1, with 10 bases matching TRBD2. Trimming at V came to 6 bases and at J to 10 bases, leaving 9 bases not matched to a gene. This CDR3 is built from 14 residues. Looked up from germline, CDR1 is MNHEY and CDR2 is SVGAGI. The chain's CDR3 is CASSFGLAATEQFF. The CDR3 DNA reads as TGTGCCAGCAGCTTCGGACTAGCGGCCACGGAGCAGTTCTTC.

V usage is TRBV15 and J usage is TRBJ2-1; TRBD2 might be the D (6 bases). Deletions cut 1 base from V and 7 bases from J, with 11 bases between. In germline, CDR1 is LNHNV, CDR2 YYDKDF (reference sequence). The CDR3 is 14 residues long. The CDR3 loop reads CATSRGGTLNEQFF. Written as DNA, the CDR3 is TGTGCCACCAGCAGAGGTGGGACTCTAAATGAGCAGTTCTTC.

The chain uses TRBV3-1 (or the pseudogene TRBV3-2) and TRBJ2-7; 9 bases match TRBD1. The V gene end was trimmed by 6 bases and the J gene end by 4 bases; junction bases not matched to a gene: 7. Per the germline V gene, CDR1 is LGHDT and CDR2 is YNNKEL (reference sequence). The CDR3 is made up of 14 amino acids. Written as DNA, the CDR3 is TGTGCCAGCAGTCTCGGGACAGGGACGTACGAGCAGTACTTC. It codes for CASSLGTGTYEQYF.

On this clone: Relative to the germline gene, one junction end is altered; a read error may explain this. The chain is built from TRBV5-1 and TRBJ2-3; 7 bases match TRBD2. The CDR3 consists of 14 residues. Germline assignment: CDR1 SGHRS and CDR2 YFSETQ. The CDR3 region has the DNA TGCGCCAGCAGCTTGGGCGGGAGCAGAGATACGCAGTATTTT. The encoded protein is CASSLGGSRDTQYF. The full variable domain, with the rest looked up from reference TRBV5-1 and TRBJ2-3, is KAGVTQTPRYLIKTRGQQVTLSCSPISGHRSVSWYQQTPGQGLQFLFEYFSETQRNKGNFPGRFSGRQFSNSRSEMNVSTLELGDSALYLCASSLGGSRDTQYFGPGTRLTVL.

This clone was seen a single time. The rearrangement uses TRBV11-3 and TRBJ1-1; unclear D gene. The length of the CDR3 is 14 residues. V was clipped by 0 bases and J by 5 bases, with 10 bases between them. Germline V gene sequence: CDR1 SGHNT, CDR2 YENEEA. This CDR3 is CASSLEGGKTEAFF. Here the CDR3 DNA reads TGTGCCAGCAGCTTAGAAGGAGGGAAAACTGAAGCTTTCTTT.

This chain connects TRBV3-1 (or the pseudogene TRBV3-2) to TRBJ1-4; unclear D gene. Trimming cost V 4 bases and J 7 bases, with 10 bases left between them. The germline gives CDR1 LGHDT, CDR2 YNNKEL (reference sequence). The CDR3 covers 13 residues. The CDR3 loop reads CASSLPTGEKLFF. CDR3 sequence (DNA): TGTGCCAGCAGCCTTCCTACGGGTGAAAAACTGTTTTTT.

The V call is TRBV5-1, the J call TRBJ1-4, with TRBD1 identical over 7 bases. The germline gives CDR1 SGHRS, CDR2 YFSETQ. The J segment lost 3 bases and the V segment lost 1 base, leaving 3 bases of the junction unmatched. The CDR3 is 15 residues long. The CDR3 sequence is CASSLSGTANEKLFF. The CDR3 nucleotides are TGCGCCAGCAGCTTGTCCGGGACAGCTAATGAAAAACTGTTTTTT.

J is TRBJ1-6 and V is TRBV5-1, with D uncertain. The V end was cut by 0 bases, the J end by 9 bases, with 10 bases between. This CDR3 contains 14 residues. Germline CDR1 reads SGHRS; CDR2 reads YFSETQ. DNA of the CDR3: TGCGCCAGCAGCTTGGCCGGGGATTCTTCACCCCTCCACTTT. It encodes CASSLAGDSSPLHF.

V gene TRBV5-5 combines with J gene TRBJ1-2, with TRBD1 matching over 8 bases. The CDR3 is 14 residues long. Germline CDR1 SGHKS, CDR2 YYEKEE (reference sequence). The V segment lost 5 bases and the J segment 5 bases; nucleotides outside the gene matches: 8. CDR3 DNA: TGTGCCAGCAGTTTTGGACAGGGCGAATATGGCTACACCTTC. It specifies CASSFGQGEYGYTF.